This TCR beta chain was sequenced for a study of response to subunit inactivated influenza vaccine. TCRdb ran MiXCR on the RT-PCR reads and lists one entry per CDR3 protein. The data show hundreds of thousands of distinct CDR3 sequences, with 25% seen just once and 1.5% to 2% held by the top ten. This clonotype came up a few times. As yet, its antigen is unknown. General study findings and limits: Each seasonal influenza vaccination recruits few new T cells, the authors suggested.

The receptor's source is a man aged 45-60 years who received an inactivated influenza vaccine. The sequences come from CD4+ T cells sorted from PBMCs, collected 5 days after vaccination.

The CDR3 protein is CAWNTLGQAGDEQFF. CDR3 DNA sequence: TGTGCCTGGAATACCCTGGGGCAGGCTGGGGATGAGCAGTTCTTC. V gene TRBV30 combines with J gene TRBJ2-1; D possibly corresponds to TRBD1 (5 bases). Trimming stripped 4 bases from V and 8 bases from J, with 21 bases between. The CDR3 has 15 residues. Germline CDR1 reads GTSNPN; CDR2 reads SVGIG (reference sequence). The full variable domain, completed using reference TRBV30 and TRBJ2-1, is SQTIHQWPATLVQPVGSPLSLECTVEGTSNPNLYWYRQAAGRGLQLLFYSVGIGQISSEVPQNLSASRPQDRQFILSSKKLLLSDSGFYLCAWNTLGQAGDEQFFGPGTRLTVL.